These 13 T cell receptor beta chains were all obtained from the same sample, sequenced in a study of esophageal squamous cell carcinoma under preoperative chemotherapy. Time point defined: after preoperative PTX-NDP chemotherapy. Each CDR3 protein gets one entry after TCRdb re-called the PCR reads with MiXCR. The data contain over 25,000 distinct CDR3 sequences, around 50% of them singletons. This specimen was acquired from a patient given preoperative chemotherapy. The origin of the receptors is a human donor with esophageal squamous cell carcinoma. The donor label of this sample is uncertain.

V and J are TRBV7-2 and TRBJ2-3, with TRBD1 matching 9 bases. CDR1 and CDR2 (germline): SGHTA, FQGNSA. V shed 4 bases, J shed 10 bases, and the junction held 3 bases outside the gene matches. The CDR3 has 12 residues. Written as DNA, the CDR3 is TGTGCCAGCAGCTCACAGGGGGCACCGCAGTATTTT. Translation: CASSSQGAPQYF.

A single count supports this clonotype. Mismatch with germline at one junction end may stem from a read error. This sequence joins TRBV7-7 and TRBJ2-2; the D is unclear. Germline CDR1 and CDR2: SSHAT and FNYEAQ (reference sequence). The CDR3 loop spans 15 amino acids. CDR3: CASSLTTERTGELFF. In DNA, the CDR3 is TGTGCTAGCAGCTTGACAACAGAGCGCACCGGGGAGCTGTTTTTT.

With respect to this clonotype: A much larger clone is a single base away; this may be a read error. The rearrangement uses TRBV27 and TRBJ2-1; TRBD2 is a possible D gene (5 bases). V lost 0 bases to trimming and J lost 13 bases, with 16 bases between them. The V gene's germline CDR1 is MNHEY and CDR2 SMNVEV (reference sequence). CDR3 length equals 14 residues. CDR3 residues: CASSLSPNGETQFF. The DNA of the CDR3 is TGTGCCAGCAGTTTATCTCCGAACGGGGAGACCCAGTTCTTC.

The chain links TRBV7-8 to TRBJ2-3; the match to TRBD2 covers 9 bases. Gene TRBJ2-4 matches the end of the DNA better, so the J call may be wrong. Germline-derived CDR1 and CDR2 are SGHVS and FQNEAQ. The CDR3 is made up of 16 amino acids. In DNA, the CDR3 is TGTGCCAGCAGCAACCTGGCGGGGGGGGCCAGTGATACTCAGTACTTC. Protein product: CASSNLAGGASDTQYF.

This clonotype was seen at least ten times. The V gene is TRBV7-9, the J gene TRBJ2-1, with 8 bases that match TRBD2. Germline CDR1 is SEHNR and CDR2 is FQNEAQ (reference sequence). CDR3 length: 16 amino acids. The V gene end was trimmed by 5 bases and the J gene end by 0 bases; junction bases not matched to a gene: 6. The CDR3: CASSRGGVFSYNEQFF. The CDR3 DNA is TGTGCCAGCAGCCGGGGGGGCGTTTTCTCCTACAATGAGCAGTTCTTC.

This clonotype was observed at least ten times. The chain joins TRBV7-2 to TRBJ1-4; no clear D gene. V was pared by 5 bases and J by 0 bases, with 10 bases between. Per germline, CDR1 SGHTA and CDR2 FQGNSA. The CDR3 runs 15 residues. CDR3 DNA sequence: TGTGCCAGCAGCCGTGACGGTGCAACTAATGAAAAACTGTTTTTT. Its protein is CASSRDGATNEKLFF.

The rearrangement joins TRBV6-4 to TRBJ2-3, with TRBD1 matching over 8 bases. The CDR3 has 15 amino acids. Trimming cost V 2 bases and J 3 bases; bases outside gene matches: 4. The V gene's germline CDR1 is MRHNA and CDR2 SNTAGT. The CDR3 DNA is TGTGCCAGCAGTGACCATGGACAGGGAACAGATACGCAGTATTTT. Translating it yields CASSDHGQGTDTQYF.

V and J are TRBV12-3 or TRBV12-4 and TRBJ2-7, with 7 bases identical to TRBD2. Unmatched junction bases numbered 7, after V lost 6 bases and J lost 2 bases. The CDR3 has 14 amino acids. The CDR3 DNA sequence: TGTGCCAGCAGCCATAGCGGGCTCGCCTACGAGCAGTACTTC. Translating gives CASSHSGLAYEQYF.

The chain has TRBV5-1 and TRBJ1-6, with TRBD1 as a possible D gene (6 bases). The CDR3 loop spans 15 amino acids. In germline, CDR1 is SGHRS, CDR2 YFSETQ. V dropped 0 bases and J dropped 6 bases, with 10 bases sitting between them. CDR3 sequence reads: CASSLEGGFNSPLHF. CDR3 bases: TGCGCCAGCAGCTTGGAGGGGGGATTTAATTCACCCCTCCACTTT.

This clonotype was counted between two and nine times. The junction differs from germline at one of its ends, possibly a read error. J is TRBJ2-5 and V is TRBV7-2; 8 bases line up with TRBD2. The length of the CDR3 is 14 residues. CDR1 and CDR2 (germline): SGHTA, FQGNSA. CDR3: CASSGGRDKDTQYF. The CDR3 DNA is TGTGCGAGCAGCGGGGGCCGTGACAAAGACACCCAGTACTTC.

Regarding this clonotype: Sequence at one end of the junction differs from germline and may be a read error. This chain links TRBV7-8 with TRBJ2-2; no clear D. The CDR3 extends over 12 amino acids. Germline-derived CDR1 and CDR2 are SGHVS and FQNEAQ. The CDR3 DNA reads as TGTGCGGGCAGCTTGAAAACCGAGGAGCAGTTTTTC. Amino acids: CAGSLKTEEQFF.

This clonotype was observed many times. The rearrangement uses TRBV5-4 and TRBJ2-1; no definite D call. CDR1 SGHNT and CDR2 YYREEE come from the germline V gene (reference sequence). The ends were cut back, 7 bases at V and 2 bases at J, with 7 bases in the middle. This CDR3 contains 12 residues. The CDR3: CASGSTYNEQFF. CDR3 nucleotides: TGTGCCAGCGGGTCGACCTACAATGAGCAGTTCTTC.

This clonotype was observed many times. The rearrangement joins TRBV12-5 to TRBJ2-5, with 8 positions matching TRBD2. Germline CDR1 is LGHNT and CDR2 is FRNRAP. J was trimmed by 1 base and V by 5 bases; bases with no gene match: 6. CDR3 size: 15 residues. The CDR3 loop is CASGPGGTSQETQYF. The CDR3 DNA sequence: TGTGCTAGTGGTCCGGGGGGGACGAGCCAAGAGACCCAGTACTTC. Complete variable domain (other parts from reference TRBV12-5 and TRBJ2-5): DARVTQTPRHKVTEMGQEVTMRCQPILGHNTVFWYRQTMMQGLELLAYFRNRAPLDDSGMPKDRFSAEMPDATLATLKIQPSEPRDSAVYFCASGPGGTSQETQYFGPGTRLLVL.